This T cell receptor (beta chain) was sequenced for a study of blood T cell repertoires in COVID-19. About the study: The samples span acute and convalescent COVID-19 from the United States, Italy and Spain.

Generated by immunoSEQ multiplex PCR, the TCRdb table keeps only in-frame clones and is missing some. The data contain some 180,000 clones, roughly 76% of them singletons. This CDR3 is built from 14 residues. V lost 2 bases, J lost 2 bases, and 9 bases lay in between. Germline V gene sequence: CDR1 LGHDT, CDR2 YNNKEL (reference sequence). Comment on this clone: Other DNA variants within this sample encode the same CDR3.

The rearrangement joins TRBV3-1 (or the pseudogene TRBV3-2) to TRBJ1-2; D remains ambiguous. Material for sequencing was peripheral blood. The clonotype comes from a woman aged 40 to 49 with COVID-19, enrolled during active disease. CDR3 coding DNA: TGTGCCAGCAGCCAAACGACGGGAAACTATGGCTACACCTTC. This gives the protein CASSQTTGNYGYTF.